The subject of this entry is one TCR beta chain. Its antigen remains unknown. CDR1 and CDR2 from the germline V gene are WNHNN and SYGVQD (reference sequence). The CDR3 spans 13 residues. V lost 10 bases to trimming and J lost 4 bases; unmatched junction nucleotides: 9. The sample comes from a study of graft-versus-host responses after intestinal transplantation. Study context: Multivisceral, liver-intestinal, or isolated intestinal transplants were received by the recipients. Study results and caveats: In patients with graft-donor T cell macrochimerism, allograft graft-versus-host to host-versus-graft clonal ratios were high.

Assay used: immunoSEQ multiplex PCR; TCRdb lists only in-frame clones, some missing. In the table there are 21,000 or so clones, around 92% of which are singletons. The sequenced sample was PBMCs, obtained around 37 weeks after intestinal transplant. The chain employs TRBV10-1 and TRBJ1-2, with 7 bases aligning to TRBD1. The sequence was obtained from a human patient who received an intestinal transplant, so some T cells may come from the graft donor. CDR3 nucleotide sequence: TGCGCCACCTCACCTGACAGGGCCTATGGCTACACCTTC. Translation: CATSPDRAYGYTF.